One sample yielded the 6 T cell receptor beta chains listed below, sequenced in a study of T cell clones after liver transplantation. Profiled with immunoSEQ multiplex PCR; TCRdb holds only in-frame clones, not every one. The table records around 97,000 clones, about 86% of them present only once. Specimen: CD4+ T cells from blood, collected roughly 50 months after liver transplant. The receptor source for this set is a human patient who received a liver transplant. Some T cells may be transferred from the graft donor.

The genes are TRBV5-1 and TRBJ2-7, with D uncertain. Per germline, CDR1 SGHRS and CDR2 YFSETQ. The CDR3 spans 11 residues. Trimming left V 5 bases short and J 5 bases short, with 8 bases between. CDR3: CASSALDEQYF. The CDR3 bases are TGCGCCAGCAGTGCTTTGGACGAGCAGTACTTC.

The rearrangement links TRBV15 to TRBJ2-3; TRBD2 agrees at 11 bases. CDR3 length: 15 amino acids. Germline V gives CDR1 LNHNV, CDR2 YYDKDF (reference sequence). Trimming removed 0 bases from V and 9 bases from J; junction bases left unmatched: 5. The CDR3 DNA follows: TGTGCCACCAGCAGAGATCCGACTAGCGGGGACACGCAGTATTTT. Protein product: CATSRDPTSGDTQYF.

This chain connects TRBV15 to TRBJ1-2; 7 bases align to TRBD1. The junction had 11 bases not matched to a gene; V was cut back by 4 bases and J by 0 bases. Germline loops: CDR1 LNHNV, CDR2 YYDKDF (reference sequence). The CDR3 runs 17 residues. This chain's CDR3 is CATSTPGQHPTNYGYTF. The CDR3 nucleotides read TGTGCCACCAGCACACCGGGACAGCACCCGACTAACTATGGCTACACCTTC.

V is TRBV30 and J is TRBJ2-5; D might be TRBD1 (6 bases). Trimming removed 4 bases from V and 1 base from J, with 10 bases in between. The CDR3 is 13 amino acids. Germline V gives CDR1 GTSNPN, CDR2 SVGIG (reference sequence). The CDR3 loop is CAWKKGVQETQYF. The CDR3, as DNA: TGTGCCTGGAAAAAGGGGGTCCAAGAGACCCAGTACTTC.

The chain joins TRBV7-9 to TRBJ2-1, with 12 bases fitting TRBD2. The CDR3 is 17 amino acids. Trimming at V came to 5 bases and at J to 0 bases, leaving 5 bases not matched to a gene. Germline CDR1 and CDR2: SEHNR and FQNEAQ (reference sequence). The CDR3, as DNA: TGTGCCAGCAGCCCCGGACTAGCGGGGCGCTCCTACAATGAGCAGTTCTTC. It specifies CASSPGLAGRSYNEQFF.

The CDR3 spells CSAKGQETQYF. DNA of the CDR3: TGCAGTGCTAAGGGGCAAGAGACCCAGTACTTC. J is TRBJ2-5 and V is TRBV20-1; tentative D call: TRBD1 (5 bases). Per the germline V gene, CDR1 is DFQATT and CDR2 is SNEGSKA (reference sequence). This CDR3 is 11 amino acids long. The V end was cut by 4 bases, the J end by 2 bases, with 5 bases between.